This T cell receptor (beta chain) was profiled in a study of T cell changes during pregnancy in multiple sclerosis. In germline, CDR1 is MNHEY, CDR2 SMNVEV (reference sequence). With 4 bases removed from V and 2 bases from J, the gap between germline ends came to 12 bases. CDR3 size: 14 residues. Only in-frame clones appear in the TCRdb table, and some are missing; sequencing was by immunoSEQ multiplex PCR. The sample yields about 33,000 clones, more than 90% seen once. The chain joins TRBV27 to TRBJ2-7, with a possible D match to TRBD2 (5 bases). Here the sequenced sample was CD4+ T cells from peripheral blood mononuclear cells, taken in the second trimester of pregnancy. The clonotype originates from a female donor in good health, enrolled as a control in a pregnancy study. CDR3 DNA sequence: TGTGCCAGCAGTTCTTTGGACGGGACCTACGAGCAGTACTTC. Protein: CASSSLDGTYEQYF.